This section outlines one TCR beta chain sequence together with its context. Its antigen remains unknown. The length of the CDR3 is 14 residues. Germline-derived CDR1 and CDR2 are MNHEY and SVGAGI. Trimming shortened V by 6 bases and J by 0 bases, and 11 bases separated the two germline ends. This record belongs to a study of PD-1 blockade in classical Hodgkin lymphoma. Study at large: With a 2-week interval, patients received intravenous nivolumab at 3 mg/kg.

The repertoire was sequenced with immunoSEQ multiplex PCR; TCRdb's copy has only in-frame clones and lacks some. The table has about 97,000 clones, approximately 80% seen once. Study-level points and caveats: Nivolumab initiated under 1 year post-ASCT led to patient exclusion. Complete responders started with a diversity level that resembled newly diagnosed patients at baseline. Whatever underlies the repertoire differences (possibly disease activity or prior therapy) remains undefined.

With no exception, relapse followed autologous stem cell transplantation in all patients, and brentuximab vedotin exposure varied. The source was peripheral blood mononuclear cells (PBMCs), collected at baseline. The genes are TRBV6-5 and TRBJ1-1; no clear D. The sequence came from a human donor with classical Hodgkin lymphoma. The CDR3 sequence: CASSGEPMNTEAFF. CDR3 coding DNA: TGTGCCAGCAGCGGAGAACCGATGAACACTGAAGCTTTCTTT.